This TCR beta chain derives from a study of cytomegalovirus exposure and HLA in healthy donors. Repertoires were generated with immunoSEQ multiplex PCR, while TCRdb's copy carries only in-frame clones and drops some. The repertoire holds about 260,000 clones, with 90% as singletons. V gave up 3 bases and J gave up 1 base, with 10 bases separating them. The CDR3 loop spans 14 amino acids. Germline V gene lookup returns CDR1 SGHRS and CDR2 YFSETQ. This receptor was identified in a woman aged 30 to 39 in good health and CMV-seronegative. What was sequenced was PBMCs. The gene calls are TRBV5-1 and TRBJ2-5, with D possibly being TRBD2 (5 bases). CDR3 sequence: CASSWGVAQETQYF. In DNA, the CDR3 is TGCGCCAGCAGCTGGGGAGTAGCCCAAGAGACCCAGTACTTC.